This is a list of T cell receptor beta chains from one sample in a study of T cell responses to AZD1222 COVID-19 vaccine. Only in-frame clones appear in the TCRdb table, and some are missing; sequencing was by immunoSEQ multiplex PCR. The table lists about 110,000 clones, around 90% of them singletons. The sample was peripheral blood, taken on day 0 of AZD1222 vaccination. These receptors all come from an adult in good health. Both conserved end residues are part of each CDR3. The D gene is left open where the match is weak. Clone size is shown for a subset of rows, as once, few, many or a class of expanded clone.

-	-	TRBJ2-5	TRBV4-1	TGCGCCAGCAGCCAAGATTTCCAGGGGAGACAAGAGACCCAGTACTTC	CASSQDFQGRQETQYF
-	-	TRBJ1-6	TRBV7-3	TGTGCCAGCAGCTTCCAGGACAGCGAAAATTCACCCCTCCACTTT	CASSFQDSENSPLHF
-	-	TRBJ1-5	TRBV7-8	TGTGCCAGCAGCTTAACGGGAGTCTCCCATCAGCCCCAGCATTTT	CASSLTGVSHQPQHF
TRBD1	-	TRBJ1-2	TRBV7-9	TGTGCCAGCAGCTTACAGGGGGCGGAAGGCTACACCTTC	CASSLQGAEGYTF
-	once	TRBJ2-3	TRBV24-1	TGTGCCACCAGTGATTTTACAGGGACTTCAGATACGCAGTATTTT	CATSDFTGTSDTQYF
-	-	TRBJ2-3	TRBV3-1/TRBV3-2	TGTGCCAGCAGCCAAGAGCTAGCGTGGACAGATACGCAGTATTTT	CASSQELAWTDTQYF
TRBD1	-	TRBJ1-2	TRBV12-3/TRBV12-4	TGTGCCAGCTCAGGGGGGGAGAACTATGGCTACACCTTC	CASSGGENYGYTF
-	once	TRBJ2-6	TRBV27	TGTGCCAGCAGTTCCATCCCTCACATCTCTGGGGCCAACGTCCTGACTTTC	CASSSIPHISGANVLTF
TRBD2	-	TRBJ2-5	TRBV7-2	TGTGCCAGCAGCCTACAGACTCGACTAGCTCAAGAGACCCAGTACTTC	CASSLQTRLAQETQYF
-	-	TRBJ1-1	TRBV24-1	TGTGCCACCAGGGCGGGTTCTAACACTGAAGCTTTCTTT	CATRAGSNTEAFF
TRBD2	-	TRBJ2-1	TRBV13	TGTGCCAGCCTAGAACGAAGCGGGACCTACAATGAGCAGTTCTTC	CASLERSGTYNEQFF